This TCR beta chain came from a study of blood T cell repertoires in COVID-19. Study-level information: There were acute and convalescent COVID-19 samples, and they came from the United States, Italy and Spain. The analysed material was cDNA or gDNA that came from T cells, B-cell-depleted T cells, or PBMCs.

Authors' data handling: Using reference gene primer amplification, nucleated cell counts were estimated. Some clones are missing from TCRdb's copy, which holds only in-frame ones; the method was immunoSEQ multiplex PCR. V, J and clone size are taken as reported in that table, and D and trimming were inferred from the DNA itself. This table has 200,000 to 300,000 clones, about 88% appearing once. This CDR3 region has 15 residues. With V trimmed by 3 bases and J by 10 bases, 9 bases remained unmatched. CDR1 LGHNA and CDR2 YSLEER come from the germline V gene. The source is a woman in her 70s with active or convalescent COVID-19. This rearrangement joins TRBV4-3 to TRBJ1-6; 7 bases map to TRBD1. The specimen was peripheral blood. The DNA for the CDR3 is TGCGCCAGCAGCCAGCAGGGGGTGATTGGATCACCCCTCCACTTT. This encodes CASSQQGVIGSPLHF.